What follows are 29 T cell receptor beta chains derived from one specimen sequenced in a study of cytomegalovirus exposure and HLA in healthy donors. The assay was immunoSEQ multiplex PCR, and TCRdb's table has in-frame clones only and misses some. The sample yields about 120,000 clones, around nine tenths seen once. What was sequenced was PBMCs. The source of these receptors is a young man in good health and CMV-seropositive.

The chain couples TRBV9 to TRBJ1-4; D remains unclear. The V end lost 0 bases, the J end lost 3 bases, and 12 bases lay between the germline ends. CDR1 is SGDLS and CDR2 is YYNGEE in the germline V gene. The CDR3 totals 16 residues. The CDR3 nucleotides read TGTGCCAGCAGCGTAGGAGCCCTACCCCCTAATGAAAAACTGTTTTTT. Encoded protein: CASSVGALPPNEKLFF.

The chain carries TRBV30 and TRBJ1-1; D is unclear. There are 13 residues in the CDR3. V was shortened by 5 bases and J by 0 bases, with 10 bases between the two germline ends. From germline, CDR1 is GTSNPN and CDR2 SVGIG (reference sequence). CDR3 DNA: TGTGCCTGGGACCGGGGTCTGAACACTGAAGCTTTCTTT. Amino acids: CAWDRGLNTEAFF.

The gene calls are TRBV25-1 and TRBJ2-5; 7 nucleotides match TRBD1. From germline, CDR1 is MGHDK and CDR2 SYGVNS. The CDR3 sequence is 17 residues long. Germline trimming cut 2 bases from V and 3 bases from J; bases unmatched to any gene: 12. CDR3 coding DNA: TGTGCCAGCAGTGAACCCCCCCCGACAGGGTCAGAAGAGACCCAGTACTTC. Residues: CASSEPPPTGSEETQYF.

This rearrangement joins TRBV6-1 to TRBJ2-7, with a tentative D call TRBD1 (5 bases). The CDR3 loop spans 13 amino acids. V lost 6 bases, J lost 12 bases, and 21 bases lay in between. The germline CDR1 and CDR2 sequences are MNHNS and SASEGT. The CDR3 DNA follows: TGTGCCAGCAGCGACGGATCGGCAGGGAAACCGTACTTC. It yields the protein CASSDGSAGKPYF.

For the CDR3, the DNA is TGTGCCAGCAGCTTAGTGGGACTAGCGGGGGGGCGAGAGACCCAGTACTTC. Translating it yields CASSLVGLAGGRETQYF. The rearrangement joins TRBV7-6 to TRBJ2-5; 16 bases match TRBD2. Germline CDR1 reads SGHVS; CDR2 reads FNYEAQ. V lost 1 base to trimming and J lost 4 bases; unmatched junction nucleotides: 3. CDR3 length: 17 residues.

V and J are TRBV2 and TRBJ2-1; TRBD1 might be the D (6 bases). The ends were cut back, 3 bases at V and 0 bases at J, with 6 bases in the middle. Germline loops: CDR1 SNHLY, CDR2 FYNNEI. CDR3 length equals 14 residues. The CDR3 reads CASSEDSSYNEQFF. Written as DNA, the CDR3 is TGTGCCAGCAGTGAGGACAGCTCCTACAATGAGCAGTTCTTC.

J is TRBJ2-7 and V is TRBV2; perhaps TRBD2 as D (6 bases). Germline CDR1 SNHLY, CDR2 FYNNEI. The V gene lost 5 bases and the J gene lost 12 bases, with 23 bases spanning the gap. CDR3 length: 14 amino acids. The CDR3 spells CASSPENRGRGVYF. As DNA, the CDR3 is TGTGCCAGCAGTCCAGAAAATCGGGGGAGAGGCGTGTACTTC.

In this sample, this clone turned up a few times. This chain connects TRBV29-1 to TRBJ1-1; 10 bases are a match to TRBD1. The J segment lost 3 bases and the V segment lost 7 bases, leaving 5 bases of the junction unmatched. The CDR3 consists of 13 residues. Germline values: CDR1 SQVTM, CDR2 ANQGSEA. The CDR3 coding sequence is TGCAGCGGCTCCGGGACAGGGGACACTGAAGCTTTCTTT. This translates into CSGSGTGDTEAFF. The full variable domain, in which reference TRBV29-1 and TRBJ1-1 provide the parts outside the CDR3, is SAVISQKPSRDICQRGTSLTIQCQVDSQVTMMFWYRQQPGQSLTLIATANQGSEATYESGFVIDKFPISRPNLTFSTLTVSNMSPEDSSIYLCSGSGTGDTEAFFGQGTRLTVV.

This chain connects TRBV5-1 to TRBJ2-5; tentative D call: TRBD1 (6 bases). This CDR3 is built from 14 residues. Germline V gene sequence: CDR1 SGHRS, CDR2 YFSETQ. Trimming pared 4 bases from V and 4 bases from J, leaving 14 bases between. CDR3 loop: CASSPDRFSETQYF. In DNA, the CDR3 is TGCGCCAGCAGCCCTGACAGGTTCTCAGAGACCCAGTACTTC.

Only one count was recorded for this clone. The rearrangement links TRBV4-3 to TRBJ2-1, with TRBD2 identical over 9 bases. CDR1 LGHNA and CDR2 YSLEER come from the germline V gene. The trim removed 0 bases at V and 9 bases at J, leaving 9 bases unmatched. The length of the CDR3 is 16 residues. The CDR3 here is CASSQDFGGGAGEQFF. For the CDR3, the DNA is TGCGCCAGCAGCCAAGATTTCGGCGGGGGGGCGGGTGAGCAGTTCTTC.

V gene TRBV29-1 combines with J gene TRBJ1-1; TRBD1 is a possible D gene (5 bases). V lost 3 bases, J lost 10 bases, and 12 bases lay in between. This CDR3 comprises 11 residues. The germline V gene encodes CDR1 SQVTM and CDR2 ANQGSEA. The CDR3 DNA reads as TGCAGCGTTGATAATGGGGCCGGAGCTTTCTTT. This sequence encodes CSVDNGAGAFF.

The chain recombines TRBV7-6 with TRBJ1-2; no definite D call. The germline V and J ends were trimmed by 5 bases and 7 bases, with 14 bases remaining between them. This CDR3 spans 13 amino acids. Germline V gene data show CDR1 as SGHVS and CDR2 as FNYEAQ. The CDR3 loop reads CASSVGPEGGYTF. DNA for the CDR3: TGTGCCAGCAGCGTCGGTCCCGAGGGTGGCTACACCTTC.

The chain is built from TRBV19 and TRBJ1-4; TRBD1 agrees at 7 bases. The V segment lost 6 bases and the J segment 3 bases; nucleotides outside the gene matches: 10. The CDR3 consists of 16 residues. Germline CDR1 and CDR2: LNHDA and SQIVND (reference sequence). The DNA of the CDR3 is TGTGCCAGTAGCCCCTTTAGGGACAGAGCTAATGAAAAACTGTTTTTT. Protein product: CASSPFRDRANEKLFF.

J is TRBJ2-7 and V is TRBV13; 10 bases match TRBD1. Germline CDR1 reads PRHDT; CDR2 reads FYEKMQ (reference sequence). The CDR3 covers 16 residues. Trimming removed 5 bases from V and 4 bases from J; junction bases left unmatched: 11. The CDR3 coding sequence is TGTGCCAGCAGCCCGGGGTTGGGGACAGGGGTTTACGAGCAGTACTTC. As protein: CASSPGLGTGVYEQYF. Combining the CDR3 with reference TRBV13 and TRBJ2-7 gives the whole variable domain AAGVIQSPRHLIKEKRETATLKCYPIPRHDTVYWYQQGPGQDPQFLISFYEKMQSDKGSIPDRFSAQQFSDYHSELNMSSLELGDSALYFCASSPGLGTGVYEQYFGPGTRLTVT.

The chain links TRBV30 to TRBJ2-1; 7 positions agree with TRBD1. The CDR3 consists of 15 residues. The germline V gene has CDR1 GTSNPN and CDR2 SVGIG (reference sequence). V dropped 3 bases and J dropped 7; count of bases not matched to a gene: 12. The CDR3 here is CAWRSRRQGLNEQFF. CDR3 DNA sequence: TGTGCCTGGAGGTCCCGTCGACAGGGTTTGAATGAGCAGTTCTTC.

This chain uses TRBV6-6 with TRBJ1-2; the match to TRBD1 covers 12 bases. The junction had 5 bases not matched to a gene; V was cut back by 2 bases and J by 7 bases. The germline gives CDR1 MNHNY, CDR2 SVGAGI (reference sequence). The CDR3 contains 15 residues. The CDR3 nucleotides read TGTGCCAGCAGTTACGAGGGGACAGGGGGCAGTGGCTACACCTTC. Its translation is CASSYEGTGGSGYTF.

This clone was found a few times. The CDR3 bases are TGTGCCAGCAGTACAAACAATCAGCCCCAGCATTTT. This gives the protein CASSTNNQPQHF. The V and J genes are TRBV6-6 and TRBJ1-5; no reliable D call. Trimming pared 5 bases from V and 3 bases from J, leaving 5 bases between. This CDR3 is 12 amino acids long. Per the germline V gene, CDR1 is MNHNY and CDR2 is SVGAGI (reference sequence).

The genes are TRBV25-1 and TRBJ2-7; D is unclear. Germline loops: CDR1 MGHDK, CDR2 SYGVNS. V lost 2 bases and J lost 3, with 11 bases in between. The CDR3 extends over 14 amino acids. In nucleotides, the CDR3 is TGTGCCAGCAGTGAACAGGTAACCGACTACGAGCAGTACTTC. Protein product: CASSEQVTDYEQYF.

This clone was detected once. This chain connects TRBV5-1 to TRBJ2-3, with 7 bases matching TRBD1. CDR3 size: 14 residues. Germline loops: CDR1 SGHRS, CDR2 YFSETQ. The V segment lost 4 bases and the J segment 2 bases; nucleotides outside the gene matches: 4. The CDR3 DNA is TGCGCCAGCAGCCTGGGACAGATCACAGATACGCAGTATTTT. Translation gives CASSLGQITDTQYF.

The V gene is TRBV7-9, the J gene TRBJ1-2; TRBD1 aligns across 7 bases. V lost 6 bases to trimming and J lost 5 bases; unmatched junction nucleotides: 6. Germline loops: CDR1 SEHNR, CDR2 FQNEAQ (reference sequence). The CDR3 sequence is 13 residues long. CDR3 DNA: TGTGCCAGCAGTGCCGACAGGGATTATGGCTACACCTTC. Translation gives CASSADRDYGYTF.

The chain employs TRBV7-8 and TRBJ1-4; the match to TRBD1 covers 7 bases. Germline V gene data show CDR1 as SGHVS and CDR2 as FQNEAQ. Germline trimming cut 7 bases from V and 5 bases from J; bases unmatched to any gene: 10. The CDR3 has 15 amino acids. In DNA form, the CDR3 reads TGTGCCAGCACTCTTCGCAGGGGGATCAATGAAAAACTGTTTTTT. Protein product: CASTLRRGINEKLFF.

The gene calls are TRBV2 and TRBJ1-2; 7 positions match TRBD1. Germline loops: CDR1 SNHLY, CDR2 FYNNEI. The CDR3 runs 13 residues. V lost 5 bases and J lost 6; bases outside the gene matches: 6. CDR3 region: CASSPDRVNGYTF. The CDR3 nucleotides are TGTGCCAGCAGTCCCGACAGGGTGAATGGCTACACCTTC.

This clone was detected once. The gene calls are TRBV30 and TRBJ2-1; tentatively, D is TRBD1 (5 bases). Germline V gene data show CDR1 as GTSNPN and CDR2 as SVGIG (reference sequence). Trimming removed 0 bases from V and 6 bases from J, with 9 bases in between. The CDR3 loop spans 13 amino acids. CDR3 protein: CAWSVDSFNEQFF. In DNA form, the CDR3 reads TGTGCCTGGAGTGTCGACAGTTTCAATGAGCAGTTCTTC. The variable domain in full, with the rest retrieved from reference TRBV30 and TRBJ2-1, is SQTIHQWPATLVQPVGSPLSLECTVEGTSNPNLYWYRQAAGRGLQLLFYSVGIGQISSEVPQNLSASRPQDRQFILSSKKLLLSDSGFYLCAWSVDSFNEQFFGPGTRLTVL.

The V call is TRBV19, the J call TRBJ1-1; D is uncertain. Trimming removed 3 bases from V and 4 bases from J, with 12 bases in between. Germline values: CDR1 LNHDA, CDR2 SQIVND (reference sequence). This CDR3 region has 14 residues. CDR3: CASSIEGRSTEAFF. DNA of the CDR3: TGTGCCAGTAGTATTGAGGGAAGAAGCACTGAAGCTTTCTTT. The variable domain in full, with the rest retrieved from reference TRBV19 and TRBJ1-1, is DGGITQSPKYLFRKEGQNVTLSCEQNLNHDAMYWYRQDPGQGLRLIYYSQIVNDFQKGDIAEGYSVSREKKESFPLTVTSAQKNPTAFYLCASSIEGRSTEAFFGQGTRLTVV.

CDR3 sequence reads: CASSISQVYEQYF. In DNA form, the CDR3 reads TGTGCCAGCAGCATAAGTCAGGTCTACGAGCAGTACTTC. This chain joins TRBV14 and TRBJ2-7; D is ambiguous. Trimming removed 5 bases from V and 3 bases from J, with 11 bases in between. The V gene's germline CDR1 is SGHDN and CDR2 FVKESK. This CDR3 comprises 13 residues.

The gene calls are TRBV30 and TRBJ2-1; the D is unclear. This CDR3 is built from 14 residues. V lost 0 bases, J lost 4 bases, and 10 bases lay in between. Germline V gene data show CDR1 as GTSNPN and CDR2 as SVGIG (reference sequence). CDR3 loop: CAWSVSALYNEQFF. The CDR3 DNA follows: TGTGCCTGGAGTGTCTCTGCGCTTTACAATGAGCAGTTCTTC.

The V call is TRBV30, the J call TRBJ2-3; D might be TRBD2 (10 bases). The CDR3 contains 15 residues. Germline loops: CDR1 GTSNPN, CDR2 SVGIG (reference sequence). The ends were cut back, 0 bases at V and 6 bases at J, with 16 bases in the middle. CDR3 nucleotide sequence: TGTGCCTGGAGTGTAACTAGCGGGACAGGGGATACGCAGTATTTT. Protein sequence: CAWSVTSGTGDTQYF. The whole variable domain, filled in from reference TRBV30 and TRBJ2-3, reads SQTIHQWPATLVQPVGSPLSLECTVEGTSNPNLYWYRQAAGRGLQLLFYSVGIGQISSEVPQNLSASRPQDRQFILSSKKLLLSDSGFYLCAWSVTSGTGDTQYFGPGTRLTVL.

The rearrangement links TRBV5-1 to TRBJ1-1; D is uncertain. CDR1 is SGHRS, CDR2 YFSETQ, per germline. Trimming took off 5 bases at V and 1 base at J, with 12 bases between the two ends. The CDR3 loop spans 14 amino acids. The DNA of the CDR3 is TGCGCCAGCAGTCCTGGGCCAGGGAACACTGAAGCTTTCTTT. Its protein product is CASSPGPGNTEAFF.

This sequence joins TRBV10-3 and TRBJ1-2; TRBD1 matches at 9 bases. V was pared by 6 bases and J by 8 bases, with 7 bases of the junction left unmatched. Germline CDR1 is ENHRY and CDR2 is SYGVKD. The CDR3 has 13 residues. The CDR3: CAISRDREDGYTF. CDR3 DNA sequence: TGTGCCATCAGCCGGGACAGGGAGGACGGCTACACCTTC.